The 9 T cell receptor beta chains below all came from one sample that was sequenced in a study of cytomegalovirus exposure and HLA in healthy donors. This table comes from immunoSEQ multiplex PCR, and its TCRdb copy is limited to in-frame clones, with some not included. The sample shows roughly 130,000 clones, 89% of them seen only once. What was sequenced was PBMCs. The source is a woman aged 18-29 years in good health and CMV-seropositive.

Concerning this clone itself: This sample includes further DNA sequences coding for the same CDR3. This rearrangement joins TRBV5-1 to TRBJ2-3; 8 bases agree with TRBD1. The V gene end was trimmed by 0 bases and the J gene end by 1 base; junction bases not matched to a gene: 4. Germline V CDR1 and CDR2: SGHRS, YFSETQ. The CDR3 sequence is 16 residues long. The CDR3 region is CASSLAGGQGTDTQYF. In DNA, the CDR3 is TGCGCCAGCAGCTTGGCCGGGGGACAGGGCACAGATACGCAGTATTTT.

V and J are TRBV9 and TRBJ2-3; D perhaps matches TRBD2 (6 bases). This CDR3 is built from 16 residues. V was trimmed by 5 bases and J by 6 bases, leaving 22 bases between them. Germline V CDR1 and CDR2: SGDLS, YYNGEE. The chain's CDR3 is CASSPPGGGAGDTQYF. The DNA for the CDR3 is TGTGCCAGCAGTCCCCCCGGAGGAGGGGCCGGGGATACGCAGTATTTT. The full variable domain, rest sourced from reference TRBV9 and TRBJ2-3, is DSGVTQTPKHLITATGQRVTLRCSPRSGDLSVYWYQQSLDQGLQFLIQYYNGEERAKGNILERFSAQQFPDLHSELNLSSLELGDSALYFCASSPPGGGAGDTQYFGPGTRLTVL.

The rearrangement links TRBV7-2 to TRBJ2-7, with 10 bases lining up with TRBD1. The CDR3 covers 14 residues. V shed 6 bases and J 6 bases; nucleotides not matched to a gene: 8. Germline V gives CDR1 SGHTA, CDR2 FQGNSA. The CDR3 loop is CASSSRQGASEQYF. CDR3 bases: TGTGCCAGCAGTTCCCGACAGGGGGCGAGCGAGCAGTACTTC.

This clone was observed a single time. This chain joins TRBV28 and TRBJ1-1, with TRBD1 matching 7 bases. This CDR3 contains 17 residues. Germline CDR1 MDHEN, CDR2 SYDVKM. V dropped 3 bases and J dropped 4; count of bases not matched to a gene: 14. The CDR3 sequence: CASSLTGFNGLATEAFF. Here the CDR3 DNA reads TGTGCCAGCAGTTTGACAGGGTTTAACGGTTTGGCCACTGAAGCTTTCTTT.

This chain joins TRBV19 and TRBJ1-2, with D maybe TRBD1 (6 bases). This CDR3 has 18 residues. Trimming stripped 5 bases from V and 5 bases from J, with 27 bases between. Germline CDR1 reads LNHDA; CDR2 reads SQIVND (reference sequence). In nucleotides, the CDR3 is TGTGCCAGTAGTGCACGTCCCGGAGAGGGGGAGCTAGTTTATGGCTACACCTTC. It codes for CASSARPGEGELVYGYTF. Supplemented by reference TRBV19 and TRBJ1-2, the full variable domain reads DGGITQSPKYLFRKEGQNVTLSCEQNLNHDAMYWYRQDPGQGLRLIYYSQIVNDFQKGDIAEGYSVSREKKESFPLTVTSAQKNPTAFYLCASSARPGEGELVYGYTFGSGTRLTVV.

The genes are TRBV5-6 and TRBJ2-2; 7 nucleotides match TRBD1. After removal of 3 bases from V and 7 bases from J, the junction contained 6 bases not matched to a gene. The CDR3 has 14 residues. The germline CDR1 and CDR2 sequences are SGHDT and YYEEEE. This CDR3 reads CASSYDRAGGELFF. The CDR3 nucleotides read TGTGCCAGCAGCTATGACAGGGCCGGCGGGGAGCTGTTTTTT.

The chain has TRBV18 and TRBJ1-6; no definite D call. Trimming pared 1 base from V and 6 bases from J, leaving 16 bases between. The germline V gene has CDR1 KGHSH and CDR2 LQKENI. The CDR3 is made up of 17 amino acids. The CDR3 spells CASSPRGLRGGNSPLHF. CDR3 bases: TGTGCCAGCTCACCACGCGGACTCCGCGGCGGTAATTCACCCCTCCACTTT.

The sample holds one count of this clone. The chain has TRBV6-5 and TRBJ2-1, with 11 bases matching TRBD2. The junction had 4 bases not matched to a gene; V was cut back by 6 bases and J by 6 bases. This CDR3 has 14 amino acids. Looked up from germline, CDR1 is MNHEY and CDR2 is SVGAGI. In nucleotides, the CDR3 is TGTGCCAGCAGACGGGGACTAGCGGCCAATGAGCAGTTCTTC. It translates to CASRRGLAANEQFF.

The chain joins TRBV30 to TRBJ2-1, with TRBD2 matching 9 bases. The germline V gene encodes CDR1 GTSNPN and CDR2 SVGIG (reference sequence). CDR3 length: 14 amino acids. The V and J ends lost 1 base and 5 bases, in that order; junction bases with no gene match: 3. CDR3 DNA sequence: TGTGCCTGGAGTGCGGTAGCGGGGGACAATGAGCAGTTCTTC. Amino acids: CAWSAVAGDNEQFF.